The rows below give T cell receptor beta chains drawn from one sample of a study of T cell responses to AZD1222 COVID-19 vaccine. TCRdb's table, derived via immunoSEQ multiplex PCR, lists solely in-frame clones and lacks some. The sample gives under 130,000 clones, 89% of which show up once; 35% to 45% is in the top ten. This specimen was peripheral blood, taken 28 days after the second AZD1222 dose. The receptors were gathered from an adult who received the AZD1222 COVID-19 vaccine. CDR3s include the opening cysteine and the closing phenylalanine or tryptophan. D genes are given only for firm matches. Clone size is not always given. Where it is, it says once, few, many or a class for expanded clones.

cdr3_nt: TGTGCCAGCAGGAAACAGGGGGCGATCGTACAGCCCCAGCATTTT; cdr3_aa: CASRKQGAIVQPQHF; d_call: TRBD1; v_call: TRBV28; j_call: TRBJ1-5; clone_size: -
cdr3_nt: TGTGCCTTAACGGGGGCCAACGACAATGAGCAGTTCTTC; cdr3_aa: CALTGANDNEQFF; d_call: -; v_call: TRBV30; j_call: TRBJ2-1; clone_size: -
cdr3_nt: TGTGCCAGCAGCTTAGTACTAGCGGAGGGGAATGAGCAGTTCTTC; cdr3_aa: CASSLVLAEGNEQFF; d_call: TRBD2; v_call: TRBV7-2; j_call: TRBJ2-1; clone_size: -
cdr3_nt: TGTGCCAGCAGCCCAGTGGGTAGCAATCAGCCCCAGCATTTT; cdr3_aa: CASSPVGSNQPQHF; d_call: -; v_call: TRBV9; j_call: TRBJ1-5; clone_size: -
cdr3_nt: TGTGCCAGCAGCTCTAGGGGGAACAATGAGCAGTTCTTC; cdr3_aa: CASSSRGNNEQFF; d_call: -; v_call: TRBV7-9; j_call: TRBJ2-1; clone_size: -
cdr3_nt: TGTGCCAGCAGCTCGAGGCGACTCGTCTACAATGAGCAGTTCTTC; cdr3_aa: CASSSRRLVYNEQFF; d_call: -; v_call: TRBV7-2; j_call: TRBJ2-1; clone_size: -
cdr3_nt: TGTGCCAGCAGCCCTAGACGGGACACTTCAACTAATGAAAAACTGTTTTTT; cdr3_aa: CASSPRRDTSTNEKLFF; d_call: -; v_call: TRBV7-3; j_call: TRBJ1-4; clone_size: -
cdr3_nt: TGTGCCTGGGAGGCCGGGGGGCATTCACCCCTCCACTTT; cdr3_aa: CAWEAGGHSPLHF; d_call: -; v_call: TRBV30; j_call: TRBJ1-6; clone_size: -
cdr3_nt: TGTGCCTGGAGTGTACCAGTGGGCGAGCAGTACTTC; cdr3_aa: CAWSVPVGEQYF; d_call: -; v_call: TRBV30; j_call: TRBJ2-7; clone_size: -
cdr3_nt: TGTGCCTGGAATCCGGGACAGCTTAATGAAAAACTGTTTTTT; cdr3_aa: CAWNPGQLNEKLFF; d_call: TRBD1; v_call: TRBV30; j_call: TRBJ1-4; clone_size: -
cdr3_nt: TGCGCCAGCAGCTTGGGAACTAGTGCCAATGAGCAGTTCTTC; cdr3_aa: CASSLGTSANEQFF; d_call: -; v_call: TRBV5-1; j_call: TRBJ2-1; clone_size: once
cdr3_nt: TGTGCCAGCAGACAGGGGGGTCAAAACACTGAAGCTTTCTTT; cdr3_aa: CASRQGGQNTEAFF; d_call: TRBD1; v_call: TRBV28; j_call: TRBJ1-1; clone_size: -
cdr3_nt: TGTGCCAGCAGCTCCAGCCCTAGCGATGACACAGATACGCAGTATTTT; cdr3_aa: CASSSSPSDDTDTQYF; d_call: -; v_call: TRBV7-3; j_call: TRBJ2-3; clone_size: -
cdr3_nt: TGTGCCAGCTCACCGACACTAGCGGGAATCTCAGATACGCAGTATTTT; cdr3_aa: CASSPTLAGISDTQYF; d_call: TRBD2; v_call: TRBV18; j_call: TRBJ2-3; clone_size: -
cdr3_nt: TGTGCCAGCAGTTTGATGGGGGGGGCGGGCCTCTCGCAGTATTTT; cdr3_aa: CASSLMGGAGLSQYF; d_call: -; v_call: TRBV28; j_call: TRBJ2-3; clone_size: -
cdr3_nt: TGTGCCAGCAGCTTGGGACTGATAGACGATCAGCCCCAGCATTTT; cdr3_aa: CASSLGLIDDQPQHF; d_call: -; v_call: TRBV5-5; j_call: TRBJ1-5; clone_size: -
cdr3_nt: TGTGCCACCAGCGTCGACAGGACTAGAGAGACCCAGTACTTC; cdr3_aa: CATSVDRTRETQYF; d_call: -; v_call: TRBV15; j_call: TRBJ2-5; clone_size: -
cdr3_nt: TGTGCCAGCTCACCGGGCTTGGGAAATTCACCCCTCCACTTT; cdr3_aa: CASSPGLGNSPLHF; d_call: -; v_call: TRBV18; j_call: TRBJ1-6; clone_size: -
cdr3_nt: TGTGCCAGCAGCTTGGCTGGGTCGGGCACTGAAGCTTTCTTT; cdr3_aa: CASSLAGSGTEAFF; d_call: -; v_call: TRBV5-5; j_call: TRBJ1-1; clone_size: -
cdr3_nt: TGTGCCAGCAACCACGGGGGGCCCCACGAGCAGTACTTC; cdr3_aa: CASNHGGPHEQYF; d_call: -; v_call: TRBV6-6; j_call: TRBJ2-7; clone_size: -
cdr3_nt: TGTGCCAGCCGGGGAGGGAATAACTATGGCTACACCTTC; cdr3_aa: CASRGGNNYGYTF; d_call: -; v_call: TRBV2; j_call: TRBJ1-2; clone_size: -
cdr3_nt: TGTGCCAGCAGCCTGGACAGGGCTGGCTACACCTTC; cdr3_aa: CASSLDRAGYTF; d_call: TRBD1; v_call: TRBV14; j_call: TRBJ1-2; clone_size: once
cdr3_nt: TGCGCCAGCAGTAGCCGGACTAGCGGAAACAGCACAGATACGCAGTATTTT; cdr3_aa: CASSSRTSGNSTDTQYF; d_call: TRBD2; v_call: TRBV10-2; j_call: TRBJ2-3; clone_size: -
cdr3_nt: TGTGCCAGCAGCTTAGCGGGCAGGGGTGACAATGAAAAACTGTTTTTT; cdr3_aa: CASSLAGRGDNEKLFF; d_call: -; v_call: TRBV7-2; j_call: TRBJ1-4; clone_size: -
cdr3_nt: TGTGCCAGCAGTTTGGGACGGGCCTATGGCTACACCTTC; cdr3_aa: CASSLGRAYGYTF; d_call: -; v_call: TRBV28; j_call: TRBJ1-2; clone_size: -
cdr3_nt: TGCGCCAGCAGCCAAGTGCTAGCGGGAGGGGTAGGGGGCGAGCAGTACTTC; cdr3_aa: CASSQVLAGGVGGEQYF; d_call: TRBD2; v_call: TRBV4-1; j_call: TRBJ2-7; clone_size: -
cdr3_nt: TGTGCCAGCAGTGAATCGACGTCCTACGAGCAGTACTTC; cdr3_aa: CASSESTSYEQYF; d_call: -; v_call: TRBV6-1; j_call: TRBJ2-7; clone_size: -
cdr3_nt: TGTGCCAGCAGCTTAGGGACAGGGGCCCTCCTCTCTGGAAACACCATATATTTT; cdr3_aa: CASSLGTGALLSGNTIYF; d_call: TRBD1; v_call: TRBV7-6; j_call: TRBJ1-3; clone_size: -
cdr3_nt: TGTGCCAGTAGTTTGGGGGGGCCCTACGAGCAGTACTTC; cdr3_aa: CASSLGGPYEQYF; d_call: -; v_call: TRBV19; j_call: TRBJ2-7; clone_size: once
cdr3_nt: TGTGCCAGCAGCTGGCTGGGCACTGAAGCTTTCTTT; cdr3_aa: CASSWLGTEAFF; d_call: -; v_call: TRBV5-6; j_call: TRBJ1-1; clone_size: once
cdr3_nt: TGTGCCGGCATATGGGGAAGCAATCAGCCCCAGCATTTT; cdr3_aa: CAGIWGSNQPQHF; d_call: -; v_call: TRBV2; j_call: TRBJ1-5; clone_size: -
cdr3_nt: TGTGCCAGCAGCTTAAACCCCGGACAGATCTATGGCTACACCTTC; cdr3_aa: CASSLNPGQIYGYTF; d_call: -; v_call: TRBV11-2; j_call: TRBJ1-2; clone_size: -
cdr3_nt: TGTGCCACCGCCGACGAGGTGGGGAGCGGGAACACAGATACGCAGTATTTT; cdr3_aa: CATADEVGSGNTDTQYF; d_call: TRBD2; v_call: TRBV24-1; j_call: TRBJ2-3; clone_size: -
cdr3_nt: TGTGCCTGGAGTTCCTGGCAGGGACGGGATCAGCCCCAGCATTTT; cdr3_aa: CAWSSWQGRDQPQHF; d_call: -; v_call: TRBV30; j_call: TRBJ1-5; clone_size: -
cdr3_nt: TGCACCCACATCGGGCCAGGAGGAGATACGCAGTATTTT; cdr3_aa: CTHIGPGGDTQYF; d_call: -; v_call: TRBV29-1; j_call: TRBJ2-3; clone_size: -
cdr3_nt: TGCGCCAGCCGACAGGGGCCTGACACTGAAGCTTTCTTT; cdr3_aa: CASRQGPDTEAFF; d_call: TRBD1; v_call: TRBV5-1; j_call: TRBJ1-1; clone_size: -
cdr3_nt: TGTGCCAGTACCCCGGACAGCATTCGTGGCTACACCTTC; cdr3_aa: CASTPDSIRGYTF; d_call: -; v_call: TRBV19; j_call: TRBJ1-2; clone_size: -
cdr3_nt: TGCGCCAGCAGCCAAGTTGGGGACACCGGGGAGCTGTTTTTT; cdr3_aa: CASSQVGDTGELFF; d_call: -; v_call: TRBV4-3; j_call: TRBJ2-2; clone_size: -
cdr3_nt: TGTGCCAGCGAAGGGGCCCGTATGAACACTGAAGCTTTCTTT; cdr3_aa: CASEGARMNTEAFF; d_call: -; v_call: TRBV6-5; j_call: TRBJ1-1; clone_size: -
cdr3_nt: TGTGCCAGCAGTTACGTCGGGGGGAACACTGAAGCTTTCTTT; cdr3_aa: CASSYVGGNTEAFF; d_call: -; v_call: TRBV6-6; j_call: TRBJ1-1; clone_size: -
cdr3_nt: TGTGCCAGCAGCCCGATGACAGGGTACCTTAATTCACCCCTCCACTTT; cdr3_aa: CASSPMTGYLNSPLHF; d_call: TRBD1; v_call: TRBV28; j_call: TRBJ1-6; clone_size: -
cdr3_nt: TGTGCCACCAGTCATCCCGGGATCAATTTGGGCGGGGAGCTGTTTTTT; cdr3_aa: CATSHPGINLGGELFF; d_call: -; v_call: TRBV24-1; j_call: TRBJ2-2; clone_size: -
cdr3_nt: TGTGCCAGCAGTTTCGACAGCAATCAGCCCCAGCATTTT; cdr3_aa: CASSFDSNQPQHF; d_call: -; v_call: TRBV12-3/TRBV12-4; j_call: TRBJ1-5; clone_size: -
cdr3_nt: TGCGCCAGCAGCTGGAACAGGGAAGGCTACACCTTC; cdr3_aa: CASSWNREGYTF; d_call: -; v_call: TRBV5-1; j_call: TRBJ1-2; clone_size: -
cdr3_nt: TGTGCCAGCAGCGCGTCCGGGACTGGAGGCTTTTTTGCCACCGGGGAGCTGTTTTTT; cdr3_aa: CASSASGTGGFFATGELFF; d_call: -; v_call: TRBV11-2; j_call: TRBJ2-2; clone_size: -
cdr3_nt: TGCGCCAGCAGTAGTGGGGGGTTGGCCACTGAAGCTTTCTTT; cdr3_aa: CASSSGGLATEAFF; d_call: -; v_call: TRBV10-2; j_call: TRBJ1-1; clone_size: -
cdr3_nt: TGTGCCAGCAGCCAAGATCGGGGGGTCCTCTCTGGAAACACCATATATTTT; cdr3_aa: CASSQDRGVLSGNTIYF; d_call: -; v_call: TRBV4-2; j_call: TRBJ1-3; clone_size: -
cdr3_nt: TGTGCCAGCAGAATAGCGGGGGGCTACGAGCAGTACTTC; cdr3_aa: CASRIAGGYEQYF; d_call: TRBD2; v_call: TRBV27; j_call: TRBJ2-7; clone_size: -
cdr3_nt: TGTGCCAGCAGCTTAAGGGACAAAGCCTATGGCTACACCTTC; cdr3_aa: CASSLRDKAYGYTF; d_call: -; v_call: TRBV7-9; j_call: TRBJ1-2; clone_size: -
cdr3_nt: TGTGCCAGCAGCTTAGCCCAGGACGGCGGACTAGCGGCTAGCACAGATACGCAGTATTTT; cdr3_aa: CASSLAQDGGLAASTDTQYF; d_call: TRBD2; v_call: TRBV7-2; j_call: TRBJ2-3; clone_size: -
cdr3_nt: TGTGCCAGCAGTTGGACCGCGTTTATCTCCTACAATGAGCAGTTCTTC; cdr3_aa: CASSWTAFISYNEQFF; d_call: -; v_call: TRBV6-5; j_call: TRBJ2-1; clone_size: -